This T cell receptor beta chain came from a study of CD8+ T cells in alopecia areata. For the study at large: Administration of oral tofacitinib to treated patients was at 5 to 10 mg twice daily. Tofacitinib treatment spanned 6 to 18 months, with 6 months off drug afterward. Study-level findings and limits: Sequencing of scalp samples also includes resident alphabeta T cells from normal skin.

This clone occurred a few times. Its target is unknown. Sequencing relied on a cDNA template that was reverse transcribed from extracted RNA. Here immunoSEQ multiplex PCR was the method, and the copy in TCRdb shows in-frame clones only, minus some. Of over 50,000 clones listed, roughly 44% are singletons. Trimming cost V 5 bases and J 3 bases, with 14 bases left between them. The germline gives CDR1 SGHAT, CDR2 FQNNGV. CDR3 size: 14 residues. This clonotype was sampled from a human donor with alopecia areata. The chain recombines TRBV11-2 with TRBJ2-7, with no clear D. The material was CD8+ T cells sorted from blood, obtained at week 0. CDR3 sequence (DNA): TGTGCCAGCAGCAGTGGTGGCAATTACTACGAGCAGTACTTC. Protein sequence: CASSSGGNYYEQYF.